This T cell receptor (beta chain) is from a study of Graves' ophthalmopathy and Graves' hyperthyroidism. Study-wide background: Stable hyperthyroidism meant no ophthalmopathy within 18 months of follow-up.

The study amplified TCR beta CDR3 regions using RNA transcripts. Following a first-round RT-PCR that used HTBI primers, a second-round multiplex PCR was carried out. MiXCR, run by TCRdb on the multiplex PCR reads, gives a single entry per CDR3 protein. The profile shows over a million distinct CDR3 sequences, around a third of them singletons. This clonotype was recorded a few times. The source material was peripheral blood or thyroid tissue (not recorded which). This TCR was recovered from an adult man with Graves' hyperthyroidism.

CDR3 in amino acids: CSVEASVATGTQYF. The CDR3 bases are TGCAGCGTTGAAGCCTCGGTCGCTACTGGTACGCAGTATTTT. The V gene is TRBV29-1, the J gene TRBJ2-3; D not resolved. The CDR3 consists of 14 residues. Germline CDR1 is SQVTM and CDR2 is ANQGSEA. Deletions cut 1 base from V and 8 bases from J, with 16 bases between.